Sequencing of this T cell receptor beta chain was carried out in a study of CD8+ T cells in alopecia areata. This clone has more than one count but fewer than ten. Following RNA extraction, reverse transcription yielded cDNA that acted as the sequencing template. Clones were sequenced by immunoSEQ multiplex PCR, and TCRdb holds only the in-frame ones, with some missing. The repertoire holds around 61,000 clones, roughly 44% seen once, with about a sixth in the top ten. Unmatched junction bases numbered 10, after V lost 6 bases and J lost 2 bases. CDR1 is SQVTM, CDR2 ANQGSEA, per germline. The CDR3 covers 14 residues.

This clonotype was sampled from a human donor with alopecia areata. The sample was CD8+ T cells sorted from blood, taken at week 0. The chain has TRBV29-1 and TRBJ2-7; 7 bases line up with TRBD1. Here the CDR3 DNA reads TGCAGCGTCCAACCAGGGGACAGAACCTACGAGCAGTACTTC. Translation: CSVQPGDRTYEQYF.